This paragraph reports one T cell receptor beta chain. This record comes from a study of blood T cell repertoires in COVID-19. About the study: Samples of COVID-19 (acute and convalescent) were obtained from the United States, Italy and Spain. T cells, B-cell-depleted T cells, or PBMCs provided the cDNA or gDNA that served as material.

Trimming took off 3 bases at V and 1 base at J, with 18 bases between the two ends. Germline V gives CDR1 MDHEN, CDR2 SYDVKM. The CDR3 runs 17 residues. Data came from immunoSEQ multiplex PCR; TCRdb stores just in-frame clones and leaves some out. The data show about 210,000 clones, roughly 86% seen once. The chain links TRBV28 to TRBJ1-1; possible D gene TRBD1, 6 bases. Sequences were obtained from peripheral blood. This TCR derives from a woman between 50 and 59 years old with active or convalescent COVID-19. The CDR3 DNA follows: TGTGCCAGCAGTTTTAGGGGCAGGCAGGGGCGGAACACTGAAGCTTTCTTT. Translation gives CASSFRGRQGRNTEAFF.